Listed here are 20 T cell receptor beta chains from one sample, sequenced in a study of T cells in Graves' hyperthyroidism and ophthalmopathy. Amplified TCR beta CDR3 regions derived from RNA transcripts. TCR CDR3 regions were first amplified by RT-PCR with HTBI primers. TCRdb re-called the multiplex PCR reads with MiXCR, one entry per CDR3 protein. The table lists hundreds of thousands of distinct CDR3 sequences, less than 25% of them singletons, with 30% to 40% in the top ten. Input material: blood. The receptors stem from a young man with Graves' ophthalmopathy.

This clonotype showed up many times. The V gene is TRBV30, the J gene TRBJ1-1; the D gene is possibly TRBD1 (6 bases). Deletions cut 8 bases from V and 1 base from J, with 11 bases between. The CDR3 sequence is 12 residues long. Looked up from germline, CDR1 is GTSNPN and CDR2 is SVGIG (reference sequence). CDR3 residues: CAQGKANTEAFF. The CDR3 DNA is TGTGCCCAGGGGAAAGCGAACACTGAAGCTTTCTTT.

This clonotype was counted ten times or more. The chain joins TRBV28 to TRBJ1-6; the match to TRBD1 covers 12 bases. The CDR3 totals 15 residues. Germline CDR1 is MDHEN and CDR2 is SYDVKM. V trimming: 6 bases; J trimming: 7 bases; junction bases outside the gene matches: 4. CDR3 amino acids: CASRWDRGRNSPLHF. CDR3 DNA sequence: TGTGCCAGCAGGTGGGACAGGGGGCGGAATTCACCCCTCCACTTT.

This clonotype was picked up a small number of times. CDR3 amino acids: CASSPTGTGTGYEQYF. In nucleotides, the CDR3 is TGTGCCAGCAGCCCTACCGGGACAGGGACGGGCTACGAGCAGTACTTC. J is TRBJ2-7 and V is TRBV6-1; 9 positions match TRBD1. This CDR3 region has 16 residues. Germline V CDR1 and CDR2: MNHNS, SASEGT. V gave up 6 bases and J gave up 3 bases; unmatched junction bases: 12.

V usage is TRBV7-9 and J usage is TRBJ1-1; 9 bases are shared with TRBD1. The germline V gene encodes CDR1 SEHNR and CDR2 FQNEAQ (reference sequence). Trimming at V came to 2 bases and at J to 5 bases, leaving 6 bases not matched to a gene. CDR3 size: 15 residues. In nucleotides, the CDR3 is TGTGCCAGCAGCTTAACAGGGGGCGCGGGGACTGAAGCTTTCTTT. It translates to CASSLTGGAGTEAFF.

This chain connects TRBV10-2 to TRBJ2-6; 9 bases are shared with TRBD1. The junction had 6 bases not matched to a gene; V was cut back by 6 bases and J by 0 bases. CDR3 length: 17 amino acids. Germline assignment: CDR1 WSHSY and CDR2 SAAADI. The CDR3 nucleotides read TGCGCCAGCAGAGGACAGGGGCTGGGCTCTGGGGCCAACGTCCTGACTTTC. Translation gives CASRGQGLGSGANVLTF.

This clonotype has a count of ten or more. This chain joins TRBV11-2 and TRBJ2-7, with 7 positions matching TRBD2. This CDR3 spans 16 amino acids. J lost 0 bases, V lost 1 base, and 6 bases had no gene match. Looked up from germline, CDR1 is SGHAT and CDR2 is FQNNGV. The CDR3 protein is CASSLVGRRDSYEQYF. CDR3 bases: TGTGCCAGCAGCTTAGTCGGGAGGCGGGACTCCTACGAGCAGTACTTC.

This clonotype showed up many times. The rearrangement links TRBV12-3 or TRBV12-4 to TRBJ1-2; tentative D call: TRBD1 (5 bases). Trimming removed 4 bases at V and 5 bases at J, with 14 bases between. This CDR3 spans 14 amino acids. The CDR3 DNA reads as TGTGCCAGCAGTTCCCCGGGGCGAGGGTATGGCTACACCTTC. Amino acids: CASSSPGRGYGYTF.

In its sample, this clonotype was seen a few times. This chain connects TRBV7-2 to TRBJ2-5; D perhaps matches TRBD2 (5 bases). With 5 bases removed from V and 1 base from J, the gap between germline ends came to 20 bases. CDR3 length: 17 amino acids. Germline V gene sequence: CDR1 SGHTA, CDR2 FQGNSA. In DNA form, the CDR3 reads TGTGCCAGCAGCCCATACACCCAGAGGACTTTCCAAGAGACCCAGTACTTC. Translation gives CASSPYTQRTFQETQYF.

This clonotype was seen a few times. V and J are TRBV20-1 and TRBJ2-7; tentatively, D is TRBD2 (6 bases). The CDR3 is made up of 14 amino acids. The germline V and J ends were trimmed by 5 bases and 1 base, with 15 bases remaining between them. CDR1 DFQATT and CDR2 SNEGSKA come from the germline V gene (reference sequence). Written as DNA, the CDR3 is TGCAGTGCTGGGGGGACGGGAGTATCCTACGAGCAGTACTTC. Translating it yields CSAGGTGVSYEQYF.

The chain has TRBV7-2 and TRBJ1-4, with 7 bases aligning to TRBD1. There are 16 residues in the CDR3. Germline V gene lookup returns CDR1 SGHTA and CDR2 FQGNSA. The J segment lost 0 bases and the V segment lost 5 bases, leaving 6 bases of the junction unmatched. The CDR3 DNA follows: TGTGCCAGCAGCCATGGACAGGCGACAACTAATGAAAAACTGTTTTTT. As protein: CASSHGQATTNEKLFF.

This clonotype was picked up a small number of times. CDR3 sequence: CASSSPRGGEKLFF. DNA for the CDR3: TGTGCCAGCAGTTCCCCGAGGGGAGGCGAAAAACTGTTTTTT. The chain employs TRBV6-9 and TRBJ1-4; maybe TRBD1 (5 bases). Germline V lookup: CDR1 MNHGY, CDR2 SVAAGI. Trimming took off 4 bases at V and 8 bases at J, with 14 bases between the two ends. The CDR3 is 14 amino acids.

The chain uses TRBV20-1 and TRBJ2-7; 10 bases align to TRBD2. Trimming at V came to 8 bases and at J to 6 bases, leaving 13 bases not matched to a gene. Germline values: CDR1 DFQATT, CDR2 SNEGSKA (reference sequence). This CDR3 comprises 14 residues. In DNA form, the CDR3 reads TGCAGTCCCGATTCCGGGACTAGCGCGCGCGAGCAGTACTTC. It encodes CSPDSGTSAREQYF.

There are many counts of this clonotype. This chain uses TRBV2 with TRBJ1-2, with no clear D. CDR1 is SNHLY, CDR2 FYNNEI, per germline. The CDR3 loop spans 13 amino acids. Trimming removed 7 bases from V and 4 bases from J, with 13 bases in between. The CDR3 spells CASTTELSYGYTF. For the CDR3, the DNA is TGTGCCAGCACCACTGAACTCTCCTATGGCTACACCTTC.

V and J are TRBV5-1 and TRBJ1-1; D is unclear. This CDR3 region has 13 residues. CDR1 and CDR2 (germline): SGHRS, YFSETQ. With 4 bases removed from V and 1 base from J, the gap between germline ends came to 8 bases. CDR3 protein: CASSGGSNTEAFF. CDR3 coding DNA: TGCGCCAGCAGCGGTGGTTCGAACACTGAAGCTTTCTTT.

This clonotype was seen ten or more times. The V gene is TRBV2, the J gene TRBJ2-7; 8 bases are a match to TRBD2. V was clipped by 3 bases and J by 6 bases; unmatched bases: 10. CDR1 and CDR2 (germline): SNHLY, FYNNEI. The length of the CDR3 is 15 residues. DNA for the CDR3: TGTGCCAGCAGTGATAGGACTAGCCGGTCGAGCGAGCAGTACTTC. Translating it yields CASSDRTSRSSEQYF.

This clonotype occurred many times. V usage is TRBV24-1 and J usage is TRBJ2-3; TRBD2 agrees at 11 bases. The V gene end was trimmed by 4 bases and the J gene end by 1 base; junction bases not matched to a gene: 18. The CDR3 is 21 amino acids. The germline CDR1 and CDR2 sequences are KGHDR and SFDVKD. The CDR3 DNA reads TGTGCCACCAGTGACCCCAGTAGAGGGACTAGCGGAGGCGGAGGCACAGATACGCAGTATTTT. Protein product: CATSDPSRGTSGGGGTDTQYF.

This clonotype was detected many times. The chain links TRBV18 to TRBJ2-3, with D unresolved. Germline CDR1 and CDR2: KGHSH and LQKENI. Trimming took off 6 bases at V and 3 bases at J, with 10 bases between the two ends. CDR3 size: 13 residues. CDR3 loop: CASSPEMTDTQYF. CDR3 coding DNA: TGTGCCAGCTCCCCTGAGATGACAGATACGCAGTATTTT.

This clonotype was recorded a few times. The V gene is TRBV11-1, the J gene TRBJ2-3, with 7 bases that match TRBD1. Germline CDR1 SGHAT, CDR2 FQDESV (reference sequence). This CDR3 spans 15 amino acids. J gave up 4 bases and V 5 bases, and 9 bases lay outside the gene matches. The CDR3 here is CASSIRTGSPDTQYF. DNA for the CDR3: TGTGCCAGCAGCATCCGGACAGGCAGCCCAGATACGCAGTATTTT. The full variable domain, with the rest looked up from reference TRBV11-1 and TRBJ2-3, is EAEVAQSPRYKITEKSQAVAFWCDPISGHATLYWYRQILGQGPELLVQFQDESVVDDSQLPKDRFSAERLKGVDSTLKIQPAELGDSAMYLCASSIRTGSPDTQYFGPGTRLTVL.

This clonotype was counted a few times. CDR3 amino acids: CASRQGLYNEQFF. The CDR3 coding sequence is TGTGCCAGCAGGCAGGGCCTTTACAATGAGCAGTTCTTC. The genes are TRBV2 and TRBJ2-1; the D gene is possibly TRBD1 (5 bases). This CDR3 has 13 amino acids. The germline V and J ends were trimmed by 6 bases and 4 bases, with 10 bases remaining between them. Germline CDR1 is SNHLY and CDR2 is FYNNEI. The whole variable domain, filled in from reference TRBV2 and TRBJ2-1, reads EPEVTQTPSHQVTQMGQEVILRCVPISNHLYFYWYRQILGQKVEFLVSFYNNEISEKSEIFDDQFSVERPDGSNFTLKIRSTKLEDSAMYFCASRQGLYNEQFFGPGTRLTVL.

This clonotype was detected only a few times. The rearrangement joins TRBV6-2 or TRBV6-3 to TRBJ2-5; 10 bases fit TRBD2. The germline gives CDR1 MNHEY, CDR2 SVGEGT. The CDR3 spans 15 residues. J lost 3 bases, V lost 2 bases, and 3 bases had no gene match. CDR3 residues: CASSYRLAGEETQYF. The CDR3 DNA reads TGTGCCAGCAGTTACCGTCTAGCGGGAGAAGAGACCCAGTACTTC.